Listed below are T cell receptor beta chains from one sample, sequenced in a study of OX40 agonist ivuxolimab in advanced cancers. Sequencing used immunoSEQ multiplex PCR; TCRdb keeps in-frame clones, though not all of them. The table includes about 36,000 clones, 78% detected once. Sequenced here: CD4+ or CD8+ T cells sorted from blood, sampled in a trial of the OX40 agonist ivuxolimab. The receptors come from an adult with an advanced solid tumor such as melanoma, head and neck, liver or kidney cancer. Each CDR3 is given with its conserved first and last residue. D genes are given only for firm matches. The size field is filled for only some rows; it gives once, few, many or a size class.

j_call clone_size d_call cdr3_length v_call cdr3_nt cdr3_aa
TRBJ1-4 NA NA 15 TRBV5-1 TGCGCCAGCAGCTTGGAAGGGTCTACTAATGAAAAACTGTTTTTT CASSLEGSTNEKLFF
TRBJ1-4 once NA 14 TRBV12-5 TGTGCTAGTGGTTCAACTGCCACCGGCGGCAAACTGTTTTTT CASGSTATGGKLFF
TRBJ2-5 NA TRBD2 13 TRBV5-1 TGCGCCAGCAGCGGGAGCGGGATAGAGACCCAGTACTTC CASSGSGIETQYF
TRBJ1-1 NA TRBD1 12 TRBV6-6 TGTGCCAGCAGTTCGACAGGGGCTGAAGCTTTCTTT CASSSTGAEAFF
TRBJ1-4 NA NA 13 TRBV10-1 TGCGCCAGCAGCCCAGGATTTAATGAAAAACTGTTTTTT CASSPGFNEKLFF
TRBJ2-7 NA TRBD2 15 TRBV6-1 TGTGCCAGCAGTGAAAGTGCGAGCGGGAGTTACGAGCAGTACTTC CASSESASGSYEQYF
TRBJ2-7 NA TRBD2 16 TRBV4-2 TGTGCCAGCAGCTTGGCGGTTAGCGGGGGGCAAGGCGAGCAGTACTTC CASSLAVSGGQGEQYF
TRBJ2-2 NA TRBD2 19 TRBV7-3 TGTGCCAGCAGCCCCGAGGGGGTAGCGGGAGAGGTTGGGTCCGGGGAGCTGTTTTTT CASSPEGVAGEVGSGELFF
TRBJ1-6 NA NA 13 TRBV30 TGTGCCTCCGTCGGGACTTATAATTCACCCCTCCACTTT CASVGTYNSPLHF
TRBJ1-6 NA NA 13 TRBV25-1 TGTGCCAGCAGTGACGAGGGGTCCCCACCCCTCCACTTT CASSDEGSPPLHF
TRBJ2-1 once NA 16 TRBV6-1 TGTGCCAGCAGTGTAGAGAAAGGGAGCTCCTACAATGAGCAGTTCTTC CASSVEKGSSYNEQFF
TRBJ2-7 NA TRBD2 16 TRBV5-4 TGTGCCAGCAGCACCGGGGGGGCAATGAGCTCCTACGAGCAGTACTTC CASSTGGAMSSYEQYF
TRBJ1-1 NA NA 12 TRBV19 TGTGCCAGTAGTAATTGGGACACTGAAGCTTTCTTT CASSNWDTEAFF
TRBJ1-1 NA NA 14 TRBV6-1 TGTGCCAGCAGTGAAGAGGGGGGCTACACTGAAGCTTTCTTT CASSEEGGYTEAFF
TRBJ2-5 NA NA 17 TRBV1 TGCACCAGCAGCCAAGTCTGGATTAGGGCAGTACAAGAGACCCAGTACTTC CTSSQVWIRAVQETQYF
TRBJ1-4 once TRBD1 15 TRBV4-1 TGCGCCAGCAGCCAAGCAGGGGGTGTAGGGGAAAAACTGTTTTTT CASSQAGGVGEKLFF
TRBJ2-1 NA TRBD2 14 TRBV7-3 TGTGCCAGCAGCACGGGACTAGAGGGAGGTGAGCAGTTCTTC CASSTGLEGGEQFF
TRBJ2-1 NA TRBD2 16 TRBV28 TGTGCCAGCAGTCCACTAGCGGGTAGCTCCTACAATGAGCAGTTCTTC CASSPLAGSSYNEQFF
TRBJ2-6 NA NA 20 TRBV18 TGTGCCAGCTCACCACCAAACGGGGTCCGGACCGCATCTGGGGCCAACGTCCTGACTTTC CASSPPNGVRTASGANVLTF
TRBJ2-1 NA NA 16 TRBV10-3 TGTGCCATCAGGGAGCCGGGCCTTCGAACAGGCCATGAGCAGTTCTTC CAIREPGLRTGHEQFF
TRBJ2-3 NA TRBD2 15 TRBV6-5 TGTGCCAGCAGTTACTCCGGGGAGGGCTGGGATACGCAGTATTTT CASSYSGEGWDTQYF
TRBJ2-3 NA TRBD1 15 TRBV6-1 TGTGCCAGCAGGAACAGGGGAAGGGCAGGAGATACGCAGTATTTT CASRNRGRAGDTQYF